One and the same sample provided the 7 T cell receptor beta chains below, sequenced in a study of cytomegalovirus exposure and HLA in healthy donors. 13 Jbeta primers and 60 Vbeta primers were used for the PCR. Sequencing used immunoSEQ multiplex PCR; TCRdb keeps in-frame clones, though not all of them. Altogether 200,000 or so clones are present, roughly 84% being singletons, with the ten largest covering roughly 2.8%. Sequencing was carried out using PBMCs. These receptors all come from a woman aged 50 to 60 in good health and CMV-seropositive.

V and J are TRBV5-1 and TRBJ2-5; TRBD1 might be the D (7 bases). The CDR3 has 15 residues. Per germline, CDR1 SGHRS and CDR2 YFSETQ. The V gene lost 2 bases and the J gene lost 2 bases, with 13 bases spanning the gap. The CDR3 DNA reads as TGCGCCAGCAGCTTCGGCAGGGGGGTTCAAGAGACCCAGTACTTC. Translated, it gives CASSFGRGVQETQYF.

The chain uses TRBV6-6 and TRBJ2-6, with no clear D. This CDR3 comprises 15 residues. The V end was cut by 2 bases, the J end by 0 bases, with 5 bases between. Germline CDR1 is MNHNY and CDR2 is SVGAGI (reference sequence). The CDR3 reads CASSYESSGANVLTF. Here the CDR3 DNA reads TGTGCCAGCAGTTACGAGAGCTCTGGGGCCAACGTCCTGACTTTC.

CDR3 region: CASSLGQGDNIQYF. Written as DNA, the CDR3 is TGTGCCAGCAGCTTGGGGCAGGGGGATAACATTCAGTACTTC. The chain couples TRBV5-4 to TRBJ2-4, with TRBD1 matching over 7 bases. CDR3 size: 14 residues. In germline, CDR1 is SGHNT, CDR2 YYREEE (reference sequence). The trim removed 0 bases at V and 7 bases at J, leaving 4 bases unmatched.

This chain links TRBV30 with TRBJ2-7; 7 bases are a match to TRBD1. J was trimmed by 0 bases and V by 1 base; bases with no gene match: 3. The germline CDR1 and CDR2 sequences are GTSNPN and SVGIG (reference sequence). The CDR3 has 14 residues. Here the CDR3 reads CAWSGDSYSYEQYF. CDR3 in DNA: TGTGCCTGGAGTGGGGACAGCTACTCCTACGAGCAGTACTTC.

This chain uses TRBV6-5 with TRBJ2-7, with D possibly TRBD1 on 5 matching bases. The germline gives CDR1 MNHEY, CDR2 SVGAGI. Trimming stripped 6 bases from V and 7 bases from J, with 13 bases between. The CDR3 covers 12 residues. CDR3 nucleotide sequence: TGTGCCAGCAGCTCAACAGGTTGGGAGCAGTACTTC. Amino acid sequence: CASSSTGWEQYF.

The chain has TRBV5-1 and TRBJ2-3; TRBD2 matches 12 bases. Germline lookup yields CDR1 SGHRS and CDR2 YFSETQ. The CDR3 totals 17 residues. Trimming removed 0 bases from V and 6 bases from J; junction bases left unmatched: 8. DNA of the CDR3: TGCGCCAGCAGCTTGGGCGTTCTAGCGGGGGGGCCCGATACGCAGTATTTT. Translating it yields CASSLGVLAGGPDTQYF.

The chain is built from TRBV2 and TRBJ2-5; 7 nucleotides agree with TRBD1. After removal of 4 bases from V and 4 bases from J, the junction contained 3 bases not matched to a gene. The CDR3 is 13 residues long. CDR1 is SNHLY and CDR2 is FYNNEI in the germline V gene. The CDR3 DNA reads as TGTGCCAGCAGTGTAGGACAGGCAGAGACCCAGTACTTC. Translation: CASSVGQAETQYF.